This T cell receptor beta chain was sequenced in a study of control samples from healthy donors and cancer patients. Clones were read by immunoSEQ multiplex PCR, and TCRdb kept only the in-frame ones, dropping some. Among some 200,000 clones listed, 90% to 95% were seen once. The sequence came from a woman aged 25-40 years in good health. The specimen sequenced was blood.

The CDR3 region has the DNA TGTGCCAGCAGCCAATGGCTCTACAATGAGCAGTTCTTC. It yields the protein CASSQWLYNEQFF. The rearrangement uses TRBV4-2 and TRBJ2-1; D not certain. The ends were cut back, 2 bases at V and 3 bases at J, with 5 bases in the middle. This CDR3 has 13 amino acids. CDR1 is LGHNA and CDR2 is YNFKEQ in the germline V gene.